The 26 T cell receptor beta chains below come from one sample, sequenced in a study of T cell clonotyping in hematopoietic cell transplantation. The protocol was immunoSEQ multiplex PCR, while the TCRdb copy is restricted to in-frame clones and leaves out a portion. The top ten hold 8% to 9% of the sample, which has about 3,100 clones, about 89% seen once. Sequences were derived from PBMCs, sampled at the time of graft-versus-host disease after allogeneic stem cell transplant. These receptors were obtained from a male patient aged 60-70 years who had an allogeneic stem cell transplant from a related donor, so the T cells may come from the graft donor. Some clones in this sample may be carry-over from other donors' samples.

The gene calls are TRBV30 and TRBJ2-7; TRBD2 might be the D (6 bases). The germline V gene encodes CDR1 GTSNPN and CDR2 SVGIG (reference sequence). The V and J ends lost 2 bases and 6 bases respectively, with 17 bases between them. The CDR3 has 14 residues. CDR3 sequence (DNA): TGTGCCTGGAGTACGGGGGAAGGGAGCGGCGAGCAGTACTTC. It specifies CAWSTGEGSGEQYF. Full variable domain (outside the CDR3, taken from reference TRBV30 and TRBJ2-7): SQTIHQWPATLVQPVGSPLSLECTVEGTSNPNLYWYRQAAGRGLQLLFYSVGIGQISSEVPQNLSASRPQDRQFILSSKKLLLSDSGFYLCAWSTGEGSGEQYFGPGTRLTVT.

The chain couples TRBV5-1 to TRBJ1-6; 7 nucleotides line up with TRBD1. The CDR3 has 14 amino acids. Germline values: CDR1 SGHRS, CDR2 YFSETQ. V gave up 4 bases and J gave up 5 bases; unmatched junction bases: 3. CDR3 residues: CASSTGTDNSPLHF. In DNA, the CDR3 is TGCGCCAGCAGCACCGGGACAGATAATTCACCCCTCCACTTT.

This sequence joins TRBV5-6 and TRBJ1-6; D is uncertain. The ends were cut back, 0 bases at V and 6 bases at J, with 7 bases in the middle. Germline V CDR1 and CDR2: SGHDT, YYEEEE. The length of the CDR3 is 14 residues. The CDR3 DNA sequence: TGTGCCAGCAGCTTGGGTATTAGTAATTCACCCCTCCACTTT. It encodes CASSLGISNSPLHF.

The chain couples TRBV4-3 to TRBJ2-2; 7 bases line up with TRBD2. The V and J ends lost 0 bases and 2 bases, in that order; junction bases with no gene match: 6. The germline gives CDR1 LGHNA, CDR2 YSLEER. The length of the CDR3 is 17 residues. The CDR3 DNA is TGCGCCAGCAGCCAAGAGTTAGGCGGGGGTAACACCGGGGAGCTGTTTTTT. It encodes CASSQELGGGNTGELFF.

J is TRBJ1-1 and V is TRBV19; D gene ambiguous. CDR3 length: 13 residues. Trimming cost V 4 bases and J 12 bases, with 18 bases left between them. Per germline, CDR1 LNHDA and CDR2 SQIVND (reference sequence). The CDR3 reads CASSRNEPLKTFF. The CDR3 nucleotides read TGTGCCAGTAGTAGGAACGAACCACTGAAAACTTTCTTT.

The rearrangement joins TRBV7-9 to TRBJ1-4, with 7 bases that match TRBD1. V was pared by 6 bases and J by 6 bases, with 7 bases of the junction left unmatched. The CDR3 runs 14 residues. CDR1 is SEHNR and CDR2 is FQNEAQ in the germline V gene (reference sequence). CDR3: CASSDREGDEKLFF. CDR3 bases: TGTGCCAGCAGTGACAGGGAGGGAGATGAAAAACTGTTTTTT.

This chain links TRBV15 with TRBJ1-5; 10 bases line up with TRBD1. CDR3 length equals 14 residues. Germline V gene sequence: CDR1 LNHNV, CDR2 YYDKDF (reference sequence). The V segment lost 3 bases and the J segment 9 bases; nucleotides outside the gene matches: 5. The DNA of the CDR3 is TGTGCCACCAGCAGCGGACAGGGGGGACTGCCCCAGCATTTT. It translates to CATSSGQGGLPQHF.

The chain recombines TRBV11-3 with TRBJ2-7; D possibly corresponds to TRBD1 (6 bases). V was clipped by 5 bases and J by 4 bases, with 18 bases between them. Germline V gene sequence: CDR1 SGHNT, CDR2 YENEEA. This CDR3 region has 15 residues. The DNA of the CDR3 is TGTGCCAGCAGCCAAACAGGGACCGCGCTTTACGAGCAGTACTTC. Protein sequence: CASSQTGTALYEQYF. Full variable domain (rest looked up from reference TRBV11-3 and TRBJ2-7): EAGVVQSPRYKIIEKKQPVAFWCNPISGHNTLYWYLQNLGQGPELLIRYENEEAVDDSQLPKDRFSAERLKGVDSTLKIQPAELGDSAVYLCASSQTGTALYEQYFGPGTRLTVT.

The chain carries TRBV5-4 and TRBJ2-3; 13 bases agree with TRBD2. This CDR3 spans 18 amino acids. CDR1 SGHNT and CDR2 YYREEE come from the germline V gene (reference sequence). V lost 0 bases, J lost 2 bases, and 6 bases stayed unmatched. Written as DNA, the CDR3 is TGTGCCAGCAGCTTGGACGGGACTAGCGGGACCTCCACAGATACGCAGTATTTT. Translated: CASSLDGTSGTSTDTQYF. The full variable domain, its missing parts supplied by reference TRBV5-4 and TRBJ2-3, is ETGVTQSPTHLIKTRGQQVTLRCSSQSGHNTVSWYQQALGQGPQFIFQYYREEENGRGNFPPRFSGLQFPNYSSELNVNALELDDSALYLCASSLDGTSGTSTDTQYFGPGTRLTVL.

In DNA, the CDR3 is TGTGCTAGTGGTTTGGTAACGGGAGCCGGTGGCTACACCTTC. Its translation: CASGLVTGAGGYTF. The chain is built from TRBV12-5 and TRBJ1-2; D gene uncertain. Per the germline V gene, CDR1 is LGHNT and CDR2 is FRNRAP. The CDR3 runs to 14 residues. V gave up 0 bases and J gave up 7 bases, with 12 bases separating them.

The J gene is TRBJ1-1, the V gene TRBV5-1, with D uncertain. CDR3 length equals 13 residues. V was trimmed by 2 bases and J by 0 bases, leaving 5 bases between them. The V gene's germline CDR1 is SGHRS and CDR2 YFSETQ. CDR3 region: CASSLSVNTEAFF. In DNA form, the CDR3 reads TGCGCCAGCAGCTTAAGTGTGAACACTGAAGCTTTCTTT.

CDR3 bases: TGTGCCAGCAGTGTGCGTTTGCGGGGAAGGGGTCAGCCCCAGCATTTT. Its protein is CASSVRLRGRGQPQHF. V is TRBV2 and J is TRBJ1-5, with a weak D call TRBD1 (5 bases). V was trimmed by 4 bases and J by 6 bases, leaving 19 bases between them. The CDR3 is 16 residues long. Germline V gives CDR1 SNHLY, CDR2 FYNNEI.

The rearrangement uses TRBV14 and TRBJ1-1; no reliable D call. Germline values: CDR1 SGHDN, CDR2 FVKESK. Trimming cost V 2 bases and J 4 bases, with 8 bases left between them. The CDR3 has 13 residues. DNA for the CDR3: TGTGCCAGCAGCCAATTTTTGAGCACTGAAGCTTTCTTT. As protein: CASSQFLSTEAFF.

The chain combines TRBV30 with TRBJ1-5; no clear D gene. CDR3 length equals 14 residues. Germline V CDR1 and CDR2: GTSNPN, SVGIG (reference sequence). The V end was cut by 0 bases, the J end by 0 bases, with 6 bases between. The CDR3 coding sequence is TGTGCCTGGAGTGTACACGGTAGCAATCAGCCCCAGCATTTT. This translates into CAWSVHGSNQPQHF.

The CDR3 spells CASSLAENTEAFF. The DNA for the CDR3 is TGCGCCAGCAGCTTAGCCGAGAACACTGAAGCTTTCTTT. The genes are TRBV5-1 and TRBJ1-1; D is unresolved. Trimming removed 2 bases at V and 1 base at J, with 6 bases between. Germline V gives CDR1 SGHRS, CDR2 YFSETQ. The CDR3 covers 13 residues. The variable domain in full, with the rest retrieved from reference TRBV5-1 and TRBJ1-1, is KAGVTQTPRYLIKTRGQQVTLSCSPISGHRSVSWYQQTPGQGLQFLFEYFSETQRNKGNFPGRFSGRQFSNSRSEMNVSTLELGDSALYLCASSLAENTEAFFGQGTRLTVV.

This rearrangement joins TRBV13 to TRBJ1-6, with a tentative D call TRBD1 (5 bases). Trimming removed 5 bases at V and 3 bases at J, with 14 bases between. Germline lookup yields CDR1 PRHDT and CDR2 FYEKMQ (reference sequence). There are 16 residues in the CDR3. CDR3 nucleotide sequence: TGTGCCAGCAGCCGGGATACAGGTCACTATAATTCACCCCTCCACTTT. Translation: CASSRDTGHYNSPLHF.

This sequence joins TRBV5-8 and TRBJ2-1, with D perhaps assigned TRBD1 or TRBD2 (5 bases each). Germline loops: CDR1 SGHTS, CDR2 YDEGEE. The CDR3 spans 18 residues. V was pared by 0 bases and J by 8 bases, with 24 bases between. The CDR3 here is CASSLERDATLGWDEQFF. The CDR3 nucleotides are TGTGCCAGCAGCTTGGAGAGGGACGCCACGCTTGGGTGGGATGAGCAGTTCTTC.

The chain uses TRBV14 and TRBJ1-3, with TRBD1 identical over 8 bases. The germline CDR1 and CDR2 sequences are SGHDN and FVKESK. This CDR3 has 18 residues. J lost 5 bases, V lost 0 bases, and 12 bases had no gene match. CDR3 nucleotide sequence: TGTGCCAGCAGCCAAGATACCCCCGTGTCAGGGGGCCGAAACACCATATATTTT. This gives the protein CASSQDTPVSGGRNTIYF.

The chain employs TRBV5-6 and TRBJ2-3; D is possibly TRBD2 (6 bases). The CDR3 spans 16 residues. Between the trimmed V and J ends, which lost 1 base and 2 bases, there was a span of 14 bases. Germline CDR1 reads SGHDT; CDR2 reads YYEEEE. DNA for the CDR3: TGTGCCAGCAGCTTGTCCGGCGGGGCATTCACAGATACGCAGTATTTT. Translation gives CASSLSGGAFTDTQYF.

This sequence joins TRBV7-3 and TRBJ2-2; tentatively, D is TRBD1 (5 bases). Germline CDR1 SGHTA, CDR2 FQGTGA. With 4 bases removed from V and 2 bases from J, the gap between germline ends came to 11 bases. There are 15 residues in the CDR3. The CDR3: CASSSVQGNTGELFF. The CDR3 region has the DNA TGTGCCAGCAGCTCGGTCCAGGGAAACACCGGGGAGCTGTTTTTT.

The J gene is TRBJ1-1, the V gene TRBV2; D gene uncertain. From germline, CDR1 is SNHLY and CDR2 FYNNEI. This CDR3 has 13 residues. V lost 1 base to trimming and J lost 2 bases, with 5 bases between them. Here the CDR3 reads CASSEEGNTEAFF. The CDR3 nucleotides are TGTGCCAGCAGTGAAGAGGGCAACACTGAAGCTTTCTTT. The full variable domain, rest sourced from reference TRBV2 and TRBJ1-1, is EPEVTQTPSHQVTQMGQEVILRCVPISNHLYFYWYRQILGQKVEFLVSFYNNEISEKSEIFDDQFSVERPDGSNFTLKIRSTKLEDSAMYFCASSEEGNTEAFFGQGTRLTVV.

CDR3 sequence reads: CASRSGPAEYNYGYTF. DNA for the CDR3: TGTGCCAGCAGATCGGGACCAGCGGAATATAACTATGGCTACACCTTC. The genes are TRBV7-2 and TRBJ1-2; D is perhaps TRBD1 (5 bases). The V and J ends lost 6 bases and 1 base respectively, with 18 bases between them. This CDR3 spans 16 amino acids. Germline CDR1 reads SGHTA; CDR2 reads FQGNSA.

The chain couples TRBV27 to TRBJ1-6, with D unresolved. Germline loops: CDR1 MNHEY, CDR2 SMNVEV (reference sequence). Trimming took 5 bases from V and 7 from J, leaving 12 bases between them. The CDR3 has 14 residues. In nucleotides, the CDR3 is TGTGCCAGCAGTCTAACACAGAAGAATTCACCCCTCCACTTT. Translating it yields CASSLTQKNSPLHF.

This clone appeared once. This rearrangement joins TRBV19 to TRBJ2-7; TRBD1 matches at 7 bases. The CDR3 extends over 13 amino acids. CDR1 is LNHDA and CDR2 is SQIVND in the germline V gene (reference sequence). The V and J ends lost 1 base and 5 bases, in that order; junction bases with no gene match: 2. The CDR3 loop is CASSIVDRNEQYF. DNA of the CDR3: TGTGCCAGTAGTATAGTGGACAGGAACGAGCAGTACTTC. Based on the CDR3 plus reference TRBV19 and TRBJ2-7, the full variable domain is DGGITQSPKYLFRKEGQNVTLSCEQNLNHDAMYWYRQDPGQGLRLIYYSQIVNDFQKGDIAEGYSVSREKKESFPLTVTSAQKNPTAFYLCASSIVDRNEQYFGPGTRLTVT.

The V gene is TRBV30, the J gene TRBJ1-2, with D perhaps matching TRBD1 (5 bases). V lost 0 bases and J lost 1, with 9 bases in between. CDR1 and CDR2 from the germline V gene are GTSNPN and SVGIG (reference sequence). This CDR3 is built from 14 residues. This CDR3 reads CAWSVGDSNYGYTF. The DNA of the CDR3 is TGTGCCTGGAGTGTGGGGGATAGTAACTATGGCTACACCTTC.

The chain joins TRBV29-1 to TRBJ2-5; maybe TRBD1 (7 bases). The ends were cut back, 4 bases at V and 3 bases at J, with 12 bases in the middle. Germline V gene sequence: CDR1 SQVTM, CDR2 ANQGSEA. The CDR3 is 13 residues long. The CDR3 DNA sequence: TGCAGCGTTGGGCCAGGGGGGAAAGAGACCCAGTACTTC. Translated: CSVGPGGKETQYF.